The clone carrying this TCR beta chain was seen repeatedly, ten times or more. The data belong to a study of T cells in Graves' hyperthyroidism and ophthalmopathy. What was amplified from RNA transcripts were TCR beta CDR3 regions. Initially, a first-round RT-PCR of the TCR CDR3 employed the HTBI primer set. A single record per CDR3 protein comes from TCRdb applying MiXCR to the multiplex PCR reads. Among around 420,000 distinct CDR3 sequences, 15% to 19% were seen once, and the ten largest hold roughly 14%. CDR3 size: 14 residues. Germline-derived CDR1 and CDR2 are KGHSY and FQNENV. With 2 bases removed from V and 1 base from J, the gap between germline ends came to 8 bases.

The chain employs TRBV16 and TRBJ1-2; no firm D call. Sequenced input: blood. The TCR was taken from a woman between 18 and 30 years old with Graves' hyperthyroidism. The CDR3 DNA reads as TGTGCCAGCAGCCAAACGGTCGGTAACTATGGCTACACCTTC. It is translated as CASSQTVGNYGYTF.